This T cell receptor (beta chain) was retrieved from a study of T cells after posttransplantation cyclophosphamide. Deletions cut 1 base from V and 6 bases from J, with 7 bases between. CDR3 length: 13 amino acids. CDR1 SGHTA and CDR2 FQGNSA come from the germline V gene. Generated by immunoSEQ multiplex PCR, the TCRdb table keeps only in-frame clones and is missing some. This sample carries some 66,000 clones, 85% to 95% of them seen once, and the ten largest clones take roughly 2.9%. This sequence originates from a woman aged 30 to 39 in good health and a related stem cell transplant donor. Material: PBMCs. The rearrangement joins TRBV7-2 to TRBJ2-1, with D unclear. CDR3: CASSLVLINEQFF. DNA of the CDR3: TGTGCCAGCAGCTTAGTGCTGATCAATGAGCAGTTCTTC.